Listed below are T cell receptor beta chains from one sample, sequenced in a study of shared clonotypes between healthy human individuals. The data were produced by immunoSEQ multiplex PCR, yet TCRdb's version contains in-frame clones alone and is incomplete. The data show 760,000 or so clones, around 96% seen once. The sequenced material came from naive CD8+ T cells sorted from blood. The receptors stem from a man aged 30-40 years in good health. Both conserved end residues are trimmed from each CDR3.

cdr3_length | j_call | v_call | cdr3_aa
15 | TRBJ2-1 | TRBV7-9 | ASSLATSGSSYNEQF
16 | TRBJ2-3 | TRBV10-3 | AISGPTLAGGHTDTQY
11 | TRBJ2-7 | TRBV29-1 | SVDTDRGYEQY
9 | TRBJ1-1 | TRBV2 | ASWAGAEAF
11 | TRBJ2-7 | TRBV28 | ASSPPTSYEQY
11 | TRBJ1-4 | TRBV2 | AIRTGLNEKLF
12 | TRBJ2-1 | TRBV6-6 | ASSRTGVYNEQF
14 | TRBJ2-7 | TRBV25-1 | ASSESSAQNSYEQY
12 | TRBJ1-1 | TRBV27 | ASSSMSGWTEAF
15 | TRBJ2-5 | TRBV2 | ASSEVRTGLGQETQY
13 | TRBJ2-7 | TRBV11-2 | ASSLPGFFSHEQY